This record covers a single T cell receptor beta chain. The CDR3 runs 15 residues. CDR1 and CDR2 (germline): DFQATT, SNEGSKA (reference sequence). Trimming pared 2 bases from V and 0 bases from J, leaving 13 bases between. This sample is part of a study of T-cell memory formation after mild COVID-19. Background on the study: Clusters were largely donor specific.

cDNA libraries for TCR alpha and TCR beta, carrying sample barcodes and UMIs, came from 5'RACE with constant-segment primers. TCRdb called the 5' RACE reads again in MiXCR, with one record for every CDR3 protein. The table shows about 290,000 distinct CDR3 sequences, with about 15% occurring only once. V gene TRBV20-1 combines with J gene TRBJ1-1; D perhaps matches TRBD1 (5 bases). Sequenced input: PBMCs or a T cell subset sorted from them (not recorded which). This sequence originates from a man aged 18 to 30 who had mild COVID-19 (a few samples of this study predate the infection). Cell type and time point are not known. The CDR3 protein is CSARWERGMNTEAFF. The CDR3 DNA follows: TGCAGTGCTAGATGGGAGAGGGGCATGAACACTGAAGCTTTCTTT.